Given below is one TCR beta chain in context. Its antigen is still unknown. This CDR3 contains 15 residues. J lost 0 bases, V lost 4 bases, and 6 bases had no gene match. CDR1 is SGHNT, CDR2 YYREEE, per germline (reference sequence). These data are taken from a study of Ad26.COV2.S vaccination and SARS-CoV-2 variants. Turning to the study itself: Into the muscle, Ad26.COV2.S was dosed once or twice, 56 days apart. Whole-study results and caveats: Assessments of TCR breadth and depth may have underestimated the total T cell responses.

The protocol was immunoSEQ multiplex PCR, while the TCRdb copy is restricted to in-frame clones and leaves out a portion. This sample carries 400,000 to 500,000 clones, 88% of them seen once, and the ten largest clones take around 3.6%. Treatment denoted: 19 received Ad26.COV2.S at low or high dose, single or two shots; several received placebo; per-sample allocation not given. Specimen acquisition occurred on day 63 following the initial vaccine or placebo injection. This clonotype originated in a person between 18 and 59 years old who received the Ad26.COV2.S COVID-19 vaccine or a placebo. Sequencing was performed on peripheral blood, taken in a trial of Ad26.COV2.S vaccine versus placebo. The chain employs TRBV5-4 and TRBJ2-7; 8 positions agree with TRBD1. The CDR3 sequence is CASSPNRGVSYEQYF. Written as DNA, the CDR3 is TGTGCCAGCAGCCCTAACAGGGGGGTCTCCTACGAGCAGTACTTC.